This record looks at one T cell receptor (beta chain) sequence and its context. This receptor's antigen is unknown. No clone much larger than this one lies a single base away; base qualities are absent. TCRbeta CDR3 regions were amplified from genomic DNA by means of the immunoSEQ Assay, a bias-controlled multiplex PCR. The original pipeline was this. Within the assay, amplification of reference gene primers was used to estimate how many nucleated cells each sample contained. To quantify the absolute abundance of each unique TCRbeta CDR3 rearrangement, sequence reads were collapsed and filtered. For each sample, productive Simpson clonality was calculated as the square root of Simpson's diversity index over productive rearrangements. The source is immuneACCESS, and TCRdb retained only in-frame sequences with V and J called. Part of the clones is not carried over; for the studies checked, unresolved V genes explain less than half of this, and the remainder is unexplained. The V and J calls and clone size were taken over from that table, and D and trimming were inferred from the DNA. The sample table lists about 59,000 clones, more than 75% of them with a count of one. The top ten constitute 10% to 15% of the sample.

The data were taken from a study of blood T cell repertoires in COVID-19 (dated by TCRdb to 2018 to 2021). About the investigation overall: Samples from collaborators originated in the United States, Italy and Spain and spanned both the acute and convalescent phases of COVID-19. Sample metadata almost always included a de-identified subject ID, COVID-19 status, age in years and sex. The prospective study material was composed of cDNA or gDNA derived from T cells, B-cell-depleted T cells, or PBMCs. Deeply sampled blood TCRbeta repertoires from subjects exposed to, actively infected with, or recovered from COVID-19 were included in the dataset. Samples came from the ongoing ImmuneRACE study (first 160 participants) plus 1,254 subjects from 6 global collaborators. Where available, HLA class I and class II types were taken from metadata supplied by the sample provider and were not determined by assay-based typing. The repertoires were released in a freely available public database meant as a resource for research on the immune response to SARS-CoV-2.

Whole blood was collected in K2EDTA tubes by collaborating institutions according to the institutions' own protocols. Collaborator samples were shipped for TCRbeta analysis as frozen whole blood, isolated PBMCs, or DNA extracted from either sample type. What the study reported, not specific to this receptor: Clinical and demographic metadata were provided uncurated, with the amount varying by source and participant.

The sample consisted of peripheral blood. The clonotype was recovered from a man of 80 years or more with acute or convalescent COVID-19.

The nucleotide sequence is TGCGCCAGCAGTCAGACAGGGGGGAACTACGAGCAGTACTTC. This is translated as CASSQTGGNYEQYF. The chain is made from TRBV5-1 and TRBJ2-7, and 9 junction bases match TRBD1. Including cysteine and phenylalanine, the CDR3 has 14 amino acids. Of the read, only the CDR3 DNA is kept; its 42 bases are in frame from base 1. At the junction V is shortened by 5 bases and J by 3 bases; bases outside the gene matches: 6. CDR1 and CDR2 are drawn from the germline V gene: SGHRS, YFSETQ.